Listed here are 4 T cell receptor beta chains from one sample, sequenced in a study of T cells after yellow fever vaccination. TCRdb fed the 5' RACE reads into MiXCR, producing one record per CDR3 protein. The sample has some 300,000 distinct CDR3 sequences, 7.5% to 9.5% seen once. The specimen was CD4+ T cells sorted from PBMCs, collected 5 days after the yellow fever booster vaccination. The receptors were sampled from a man aged 18-30 years who received the YFV17D yellow fever vaccine.

This clonotype was counted a few times. The chain couples TRBV2 to TRBJ2-1; 9 nucleotides agree with TRBD1. From germline, CDR1 is SNHLY and CDR2 FYNNEI. CDR3 length: 15 residues. The junction had 10 bases not matched to a gene; V was cut back by 4 bases and J by 9 bases. In DNA, the CDR3 is TGTGCCAGCAGTGTAGTGGACAGGGGCGAATCTGAGCAGTTCTTC. Protein sequence: CASSVVDRGESEQFF. Drawing the rest from reference TRBV2 and TRBJ2-1, the complete variable domain is EPEVTQTPSHQVTQMGQEVILRCVPISNHLYFYWYRQILGQKVEFLVSFYNNEISEKSEIFDDQFSVERPDGSNFTLKIRSTKLEDSAMYFCASSVVDRGESEQFFGPGTRLTVL.

The V call is TRBV4-2, the J call TRBJ1-3; the match to TRBD1 covers 8 bases. Germline V CDR1 and CDR2: LGHNA, YNFKEQ. The CDR3 runs to 18 residues. J was trimmed by 8 bases and V by 0 bases; bases with no gene match: 15. CDR3 amino acids: CASSQESTRTGIMDTIYF. The CDR3 DNA follows: TGTGCCAGCAGCCAAGAATCTACGAGGACAGGGATTATGGACACCATATATTTT.

This clonotype came up many times. CDR3 sequence reads: CASSSQDGGRETQYF. CDR3 in DNA: TGTGCCAGCAGTTCCCAGGACGGGGGACGAGAGACCCAGTACTTC. The chain carries TRBV12-3 or TRBV12-4 and TRBJ2-5; a weak D match, TRBD2 (6 bases). V lost 4 bases and J 4 bases, leaving 16 bases between the germline ends. This CDR3 is 15 amino acids long.

This chain joins TRBV9 and TRBJ2-7, with D maybe TRBD2 (6 bases). This CDR3 has 14 residues. The ends were cut back, 0 bases at V and 3 bases at J, with 10 bases in the middle. Germline CDR1 is SGDLS and CDR2 is YYNGEE. The chain's CDR3 is CASSVGGEDYEQYF. The CDR3 DNA reads TGTGCCAGCAGCGTAGGCGGGGAGGACTACGAGCAGTACTTC.